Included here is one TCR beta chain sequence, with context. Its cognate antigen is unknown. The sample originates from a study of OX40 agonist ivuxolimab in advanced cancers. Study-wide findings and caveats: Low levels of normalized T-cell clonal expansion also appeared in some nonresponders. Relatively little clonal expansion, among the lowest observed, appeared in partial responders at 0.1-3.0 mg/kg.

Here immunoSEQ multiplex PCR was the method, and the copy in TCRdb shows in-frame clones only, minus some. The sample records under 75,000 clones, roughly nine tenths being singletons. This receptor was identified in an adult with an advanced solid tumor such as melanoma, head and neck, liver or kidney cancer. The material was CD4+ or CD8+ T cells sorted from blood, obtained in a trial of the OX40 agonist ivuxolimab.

Written as DNA, the CDR3 is TGTGCCAGCAGCGTAGGCGGGAGGGCTTACGAGCAGTACTTC. This codes for CASSVGGRAYEQYF. The rearrangement links TRBV9 to TRBJ2-7; 9 bases align to TRBD2. The germline gives CDR1 SGDLS, CDR2 YYNGEE. The CDR3 is made up of 14 amino acids. The V segment lost 0 bases and the J segment 4 bases; nucleotides outside the gene matches: 2.